This passage covers 17 T cell receptor beta chains from one sample sequenced in a study of T cell changes during pregnancy in multiple sclerosis. Assay used: immunoSEQ multiplex PCR; TCRdb lists only in-frame clones, some missing. The repertoire holds 65,000 to 95,000 clones, with 90% to 95% as singletons. This material consisted of peripheral blood, taken after pregnancy. The origin of the receptors is a female donor in good health, enrolled as a control in a pregnancy study.

CDR3 sequence (DNA): TGTGCCAGCAGTTTACATTCGGGGGGCGAAGAGACCCAGTACTTC. Amino acid sequence: CASSLHSGGEETQYF. This chain joins TRBV27 and TRBJ2-5; D is perhaps TRBD2 (7 bases). The V gene's germline CDR1 is MNHEY and CDR2 SMNVEV (reference sequence). Trimming took off 2 bases at V and 3 bases at J, with 13 bases between the two ends. This CDR3 spans 15 amino acids.

The J gene is TRBJ1-5, the V gene TRBV4-2; D remains unclear. Germline loops: CDR1 LGHNA, CDR2 YNFKEQ. V was cut by 3 bases and J by 1 base, with 7 bases left in between. This CDR3 comprises 14 residues. The CDR3 DNA follows: TGTGCCAGCAGCCAGGGAGAGAGCAATCAGCCCCAGCATTTT. Protein: CASSQGESNQPQHF.

V is TRBV18 and J is TRBJ2-7, with a tentative D call TRBD2 (7 bases). V lost 1 base and J lost 2, with 24 bases in between. The germline CDR1 and CDR2 sequences are KGHSH and LQKENI. The CDR3 contains 19 residues. The CDR3 coding sequence is TGTGCCAGCTCACCACAACTCCGGGGGCTGGGAGCGGGAACCTACGAGCAGTACTTC. This sequence encodes CASSPQLRGLGAGTYEQYF.

This sequence joins TRBV10-2 and TRBJ2-5, with a possible D match to TRBD1 (6 bases). Germline assignment: CDR1 WSHSY and CDR2 SAAADI. The CDR3 consists of 14 residues. Trimming pared 7 bases from V and 4 bases from J, leaving 16 bases between. The CDR3 loop reads CASTRDTWGETQYF. In nucleotides, the CDR3 is TGCGCCAGCACCCGGGACACGTGGGGAGAGACCCAGTACTTC.

Concerning this clone: The germline gene is not matched at one end of the junction; a read error may be the cause. The chain uses TRBV7-2 and TRBJ1-3; D unresolved. The CDR3 contains 12 residues. Germline V gene lookup returns CDR1 SGHTA and CDR2 FQGNSA. The chain's CDR3 is CASTSSRNTIYF. The CDR3 DNA is TGTGCCAGCACCTCCTCTAGAAACACCATATATTTT.

This chain connects TRBV4-1 to TRBJ1-2; no firm D call. The CDR3 spans 13 residues. Trimming left V 3 bases short and J 4 bases short, with 9 bases between. Germline V gene lookup returns CDR1 MGHRA and CDR2 YSYEKL. CDR3 bases: TGCGCCAGCAGCCAGCCACATATCTATGGCTACACCTTC. Translating gives CASSQPHIYGYTF.

This chain connects TRBV19 to TRBJ1-2, with 9 nucleotides matching TRBD1. The V gene end was trimmed by 7 bases and the J gene end by 4 bases; junction bases not matched to a gene: 7. The CDR3 totals 14 residues. Germline CDR1 and CDR2: LNHDA and SQIVND (reference sequence). CDR3 in amino acids: CASTRDRVAYGYTF. CDR3 nucleotide sequence: TGTGCCAGTACCCGGGACAGGGTAGCCTATGGCTACACCTTC.

The V gene is TRBV5-1, the J gene TRBJ2-3; 10 bases align to TRBD2. Trimming removed 1 base from V and 3 bases from J; junction bases left unmatched: 5. This CDR3 comprises 16 residues. Germline V lookup: CDR1 SGHRS, CDR2 YFSETQ. CDR3 coding DNA: TGCGCCAGCAGCTTGCTGGCTAGCGGGAGAACAGATACGCAGTATTTT. Protein: CASSLLASGRTDTQYF.

The CDR3 DNA reads TGTGCCAGCAGCTCCGCGACTCCTTTTTACGAGCAGTACTTC. It encodes CASSSATPFYEQYF. The chain carries TRBV7-6 and TRBJ2-7, with D hard to call. Per the germline V gene, CDR1 is SGHVS and CDR2 is FNYEAQ. The V end was cut by 4 bases, the J end by 4 bases, with 14 bases between. This CDR3 contains 14 residues.

CDR3 nucleotide sequence: TGTGCCAGCAGCTTAGGGCGGGGCTCCTACAATGAGCAGTTCTTC. This sequence encodes CASSLGRGSYNEQFF. The chain employs TRBV13 and TRBJ2-1, with a weak D call TRBD2 (6 bases). Germline CDR1 is PRHDT and CDR2 is FYEKMQ (reference sequence). The germline V and J ends were trimmed by 0 bases and 0 bases, with 6 bases remaining between them. The CDR3 extends over 15 amino acids.

The chain uses TRBV27 and TRBJ2-3; 14 bases map to TRBD2. The CDR3 runs 19 residues. CDR1 and CDR2 (germline): MNHEY, SMNVEV (reference sequence). Trimming cost V 5 bases and J 5 bases; bases outside gene matches: 15. The CDR3 sequence: CASSPRLAGGLLPGDTQYF. The DNA for the CDR3 is TGTGCCAGCAGTCCCAGACTAGCGGGAGGGCTTCTTCCGGGAGATACGCAGTATTTT.

In DNA, the CDR3 is TGTGCCAGTAGTATCGTGAGTTATAGCAATCAGCCCCAGCATTTT. Its translation is CASSIVSYSNQPQHF. The chain uses TRBV19 and TRBJ1-5; D gene unclear. Germline values: CDR1 LNHDA, CDR2 SQIVND (reference sequence). The CDR3 consists of 15 residues. With 3 bases removed from V and 0 bases from J, the gap between germline ends came to 9 bases.

The V and J genes are TRBV2 and TRBJ1-4, with 8 bases fitting TRBD1. V lost 6 bases and J lost 2; bases outside the gene matches: 5. The CDR3 runs 15 residues. Germline lookup yields CDR1 SNHLY and CDR2 FYNNEI. In nucleotides, the CDR3 is TGTGCCAGCAGAAACCAGGGGGCTACTAATGAAAAACTGTTTTTT. Amino acids: CASRNQGATNEKLFF.

The rearrangement joins TRBV19 to TRBJ2-1; TRBD2 aligns across 10 bases. Germline assignment: CDR1 LNHDA and CDR2 SQIVND (reference sequence). This CDR3 is 15 amino acids long. Unmatched junction bases numbered 10, after V lost 10 bases and J lost 4 bases. CDR3 sequence: CATRKREGSYNEQFF. CDR3 DNA sequence: TGTGCCACCAGGAAGCGGGAGGGATCTTACAATGAGCAGTTCTTC.

The gene calls are TRBV7-3 and TRBJ2-5; maybe TRBD2 (5 bases). Germline V gene data show CDR1 as SGHTA and CDR2 as FQGTGA. V was pared by 0 bases and J by 2 bases, with 7 bases between. This CDR3 spans 14 amino acids. The CDR3 DNA is TGTGCCAGCAGCTTAACGTCGGGACAAGAGACCCAGTACTTC. Amino acid sequence: CASSLTSGQETQYF.

The gene calls are TRBV7-9 and TRBJ1-2; the D is unclear. Trimming removed 3 bases at V and 0 bases at J, with 5 bases between. The CDR3 length is 13 residues. Germline-derived CDR1 and CDR2 are SEHNR and FQNEAQ (reference sequence). In DNA, the CDR3 is TGTGCCAGCAGCTTGACAACTAACTATGGCTACACCTTC. This sequence encodes CASSLTTNYGYTF.

This clone is categorized as medium-sized (0.01 to 0.1%). This chain uses TRBV5-1 with TRBJ1-2, with D unclear. Germline loops: CDR1 SGHRS, CDR2 YFSETQ. The ends were cut back, 3 bases at V and 4 bases at J, with 13 bases in the middle. This CDR3 comprises 14 residues. CDR3 loop: CASSSGRVTYGYTF. CDR3 nucleotide sequence: TGCGCCAGCAGCTCCGGGAGGGTGACCTATGGCTACACCTTC.